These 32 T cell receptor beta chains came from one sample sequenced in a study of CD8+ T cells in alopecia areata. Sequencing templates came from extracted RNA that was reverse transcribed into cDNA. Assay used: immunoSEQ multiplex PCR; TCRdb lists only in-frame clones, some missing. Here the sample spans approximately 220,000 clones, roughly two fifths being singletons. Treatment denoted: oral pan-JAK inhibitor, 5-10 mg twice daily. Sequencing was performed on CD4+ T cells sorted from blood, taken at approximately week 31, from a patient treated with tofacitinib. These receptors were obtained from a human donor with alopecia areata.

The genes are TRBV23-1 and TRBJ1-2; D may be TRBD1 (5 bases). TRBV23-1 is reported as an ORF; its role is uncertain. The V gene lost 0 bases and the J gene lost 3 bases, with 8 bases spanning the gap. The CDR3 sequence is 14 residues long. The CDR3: CASSQSRADYGYTF. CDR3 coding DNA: TGCGCCAGCAGTCAATCCAGGGCCGACTATGGCTACACCTTC.

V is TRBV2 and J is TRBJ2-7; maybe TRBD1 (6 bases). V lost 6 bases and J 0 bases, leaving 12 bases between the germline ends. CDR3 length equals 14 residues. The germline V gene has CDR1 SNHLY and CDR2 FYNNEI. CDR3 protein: CASRDRLVSYEQYF. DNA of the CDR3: TGTGCCAGCAGAGACAGGCTGGTCTCCTACGAGCAGTACTTC.

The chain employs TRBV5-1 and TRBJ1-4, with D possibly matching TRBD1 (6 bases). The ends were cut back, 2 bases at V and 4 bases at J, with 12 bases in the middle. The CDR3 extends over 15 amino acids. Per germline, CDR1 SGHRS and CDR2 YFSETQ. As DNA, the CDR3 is TGCGCCAGCAGCTTAGAAACAGGGCTTAATGAAAAACTGTTTTTT. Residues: CASSLETGLNEKLFF.

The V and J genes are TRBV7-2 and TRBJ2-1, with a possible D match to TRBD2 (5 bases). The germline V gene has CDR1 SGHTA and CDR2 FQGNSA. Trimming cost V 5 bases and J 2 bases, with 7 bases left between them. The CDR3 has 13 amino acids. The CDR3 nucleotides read TGTGCCAGCAGCGAGACTACCTACAATGAGCAGTTCTTC. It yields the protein CASSETTYNEQFF.

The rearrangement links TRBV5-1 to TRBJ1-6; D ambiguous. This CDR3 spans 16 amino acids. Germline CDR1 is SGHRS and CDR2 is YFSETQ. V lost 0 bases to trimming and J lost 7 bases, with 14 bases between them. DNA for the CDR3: TGCGCCAGCAGCTTGGTATCGGGTAGAGAGAATTCACCCCTCCACTTT. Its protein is CASSLVSGRENSPLHF.

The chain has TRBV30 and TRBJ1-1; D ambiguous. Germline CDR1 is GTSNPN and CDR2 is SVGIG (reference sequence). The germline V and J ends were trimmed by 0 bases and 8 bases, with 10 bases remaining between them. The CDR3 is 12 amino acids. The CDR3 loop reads CAWSVVSTEAFF. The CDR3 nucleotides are TGTGCCTGGAGTGTAGTTTCTACCGAAGCTTTCTTT.

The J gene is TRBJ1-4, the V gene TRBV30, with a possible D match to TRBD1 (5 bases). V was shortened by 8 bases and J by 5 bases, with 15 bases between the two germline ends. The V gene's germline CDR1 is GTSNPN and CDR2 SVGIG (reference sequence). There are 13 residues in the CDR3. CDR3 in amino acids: CAGQTASNEKLFF. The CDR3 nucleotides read TGTGCCGGCCAGACAGCGTCAAATGAAAAACTGTTTTTT. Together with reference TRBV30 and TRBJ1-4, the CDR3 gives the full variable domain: SQTIHQWPATLVQPVGSPLSLECTVEGTSNPNLYWYRQAAGRGLQLLFYSVGIGQISSEVPQNLSASRPQDRQFILSSKKLLLSDSGFYLCAGQTASNEKLFFGSGTQLSVL.

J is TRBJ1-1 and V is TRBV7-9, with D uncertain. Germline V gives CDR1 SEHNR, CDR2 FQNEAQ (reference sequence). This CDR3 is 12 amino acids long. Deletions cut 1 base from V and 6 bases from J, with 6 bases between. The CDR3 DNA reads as TGTGCCAGCAGCTTAGTAATTTCTGAAGCTTTCTTT. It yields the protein CASSLVISEAFF. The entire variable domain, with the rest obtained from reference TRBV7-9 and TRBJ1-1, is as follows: DTGVSQNPRHKITKRGQNVTFRCDPISEHNRLYWYRQTLGQGPEFLTYFQNEAQLEKSRLLSDRFSAERPKGSFSTLEIQRTEQGDSAMYLCASSLVISEAFFGQGTRLTVV.

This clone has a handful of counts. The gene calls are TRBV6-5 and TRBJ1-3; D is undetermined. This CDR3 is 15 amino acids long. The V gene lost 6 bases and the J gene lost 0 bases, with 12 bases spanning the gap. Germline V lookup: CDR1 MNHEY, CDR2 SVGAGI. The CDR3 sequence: CASRGRGLSGNTIYF. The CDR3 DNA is TGTGCCAGCAGAGGTCGGGGTCTCTCTGGAAACACCATATATTTT.

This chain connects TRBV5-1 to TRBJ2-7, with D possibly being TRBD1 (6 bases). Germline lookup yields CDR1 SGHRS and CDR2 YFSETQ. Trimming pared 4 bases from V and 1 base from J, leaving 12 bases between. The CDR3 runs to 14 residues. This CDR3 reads CASSRQQGSYEQYF. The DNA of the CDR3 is TGCGCCAGCAGCCGTCAACAGGGTTCCTACGAGCAGTACTTC.

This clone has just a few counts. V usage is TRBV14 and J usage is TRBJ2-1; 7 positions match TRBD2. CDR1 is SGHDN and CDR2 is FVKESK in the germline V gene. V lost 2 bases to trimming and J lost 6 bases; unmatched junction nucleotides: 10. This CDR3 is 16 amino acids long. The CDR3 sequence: CASSQIGRVPANEQFF. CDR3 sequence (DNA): TGTGCCAGCAGCCAAATAGGGAGGGTCCCCGCCAATGAGCAGTTCTTC.

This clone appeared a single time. CDR3 DNA: TGTGCCACTACAGGGGGACTACCTTGGGAGCAGTACTTC. This gives the protein CATTGGLPWEQYF. The chain employs TRBV2 and TRBJ2-7, with D maybe TRBD1 (8 bases). This CDR3 region has 13 residues. Germline CDR1 is SNHLY and CDR2 is FYNNEI. The V gene lost 10 bases and the J gene lost 7 bases, with 20 bases spanning the gap. Filled out from reference TRBV2 and TRBJ2-7, the complete variable domain reads EPEVTQTPSHQVTQMGQEVILRCVPISNHLYFYWYRQILGQKVEFLVSFYNNEISEKSEIFDDQFSVERPDGSNFTLKIRSTKLEDSAMYFCATTGGLPWEQYFGPGTRLTVT.

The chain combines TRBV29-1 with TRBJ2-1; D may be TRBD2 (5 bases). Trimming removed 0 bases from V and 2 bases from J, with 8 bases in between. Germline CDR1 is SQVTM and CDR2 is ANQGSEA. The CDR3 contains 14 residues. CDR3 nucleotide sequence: TGCAGCGTTGAAGACGGGCGGGCCTACAATGAGCAGTTCTTC. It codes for CSVEDGRAYNEQFF.

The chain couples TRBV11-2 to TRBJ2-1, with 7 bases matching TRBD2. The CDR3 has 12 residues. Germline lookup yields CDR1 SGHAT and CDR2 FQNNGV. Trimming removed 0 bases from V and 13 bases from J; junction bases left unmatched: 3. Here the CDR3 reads CASSLESGIQFF. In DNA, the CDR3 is TGTGCCAGCAGCTTAGAGAGCGGGATTCAGTTCTTC. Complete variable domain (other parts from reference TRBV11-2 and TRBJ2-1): EAGVAQSPRYKIIEKRQSVAFWCNPISGHATLYWYQQILGQGPKLLIQFQNNGVVDDSQLPKDRFSAERLKGVDSTLKIQPAKLEDSAVYLCASSLESGIQFFGPGTRLTVL.

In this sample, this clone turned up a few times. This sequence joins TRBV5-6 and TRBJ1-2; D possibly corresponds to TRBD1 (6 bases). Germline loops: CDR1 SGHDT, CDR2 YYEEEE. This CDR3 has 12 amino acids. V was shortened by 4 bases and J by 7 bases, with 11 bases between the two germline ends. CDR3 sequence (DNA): TGTGCCAGCAGCCCCACAGGGTTTGGCTACACCTTC. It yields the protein CASSPTGFGYTF.

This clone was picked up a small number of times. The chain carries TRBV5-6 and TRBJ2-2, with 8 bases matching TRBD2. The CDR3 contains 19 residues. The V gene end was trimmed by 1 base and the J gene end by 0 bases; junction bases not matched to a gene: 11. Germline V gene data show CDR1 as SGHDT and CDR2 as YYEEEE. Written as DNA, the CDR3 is TGTGCCAGCAGCTTGTTACGCTGGCGGGGGGTCGCGAACACCGGGGAGCTGTTTTTT. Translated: CASSLLRWRGVANTGELFF.

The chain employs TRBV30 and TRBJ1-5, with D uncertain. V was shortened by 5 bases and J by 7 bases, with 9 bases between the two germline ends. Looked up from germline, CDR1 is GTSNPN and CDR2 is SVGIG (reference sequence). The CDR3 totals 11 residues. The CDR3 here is CAWGFGQPQHF. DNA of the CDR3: TGTGCCTGGGGGTTCGGGCAGCCCCAGCATTTT.

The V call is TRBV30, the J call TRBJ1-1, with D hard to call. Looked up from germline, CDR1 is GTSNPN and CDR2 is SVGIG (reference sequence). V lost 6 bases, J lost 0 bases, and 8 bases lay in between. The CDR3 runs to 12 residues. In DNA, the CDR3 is TGTGCCTGTTCTTACATGAACACTGAAGCTTTCTTT. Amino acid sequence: CACSYMNTEAFF.

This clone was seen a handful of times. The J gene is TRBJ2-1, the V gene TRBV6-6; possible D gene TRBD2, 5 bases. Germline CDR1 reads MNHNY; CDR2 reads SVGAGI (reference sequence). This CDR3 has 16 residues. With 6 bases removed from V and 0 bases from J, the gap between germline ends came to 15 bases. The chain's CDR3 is CASRASPFSSYNEQFF. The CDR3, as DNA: TGTGCCAGCAGGGCTAGCCCCTTTAGCTCCTACAATGAGCAGTTCTTC.

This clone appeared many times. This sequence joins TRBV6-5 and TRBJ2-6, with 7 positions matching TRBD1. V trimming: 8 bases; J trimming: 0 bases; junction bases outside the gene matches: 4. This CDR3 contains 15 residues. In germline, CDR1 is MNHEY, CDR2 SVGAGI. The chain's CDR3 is CASRTGASGANVLTF. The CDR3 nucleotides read TGTGCCAGCCGGACAGGCGCCTCTGGGGCCAACGTCCTGACTTTC.

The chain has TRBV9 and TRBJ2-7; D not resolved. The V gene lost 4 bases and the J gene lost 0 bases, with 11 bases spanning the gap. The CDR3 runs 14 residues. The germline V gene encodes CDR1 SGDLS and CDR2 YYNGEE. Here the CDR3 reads CASSPQMGSYEQYF. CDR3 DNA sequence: TGTGCCAGCAGCCCTCAGATGGGCTCCTACGAGCAGTACTTC.

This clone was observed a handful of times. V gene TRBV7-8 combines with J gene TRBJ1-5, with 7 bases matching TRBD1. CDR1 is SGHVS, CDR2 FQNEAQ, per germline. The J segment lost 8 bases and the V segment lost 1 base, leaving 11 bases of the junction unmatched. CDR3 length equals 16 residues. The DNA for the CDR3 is TGTGCCAGCAGCTTAGGATCAATAGGGGGCGCGGAGCCCCAGCATTTT. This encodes CASSLGSIGGAEPQHF.

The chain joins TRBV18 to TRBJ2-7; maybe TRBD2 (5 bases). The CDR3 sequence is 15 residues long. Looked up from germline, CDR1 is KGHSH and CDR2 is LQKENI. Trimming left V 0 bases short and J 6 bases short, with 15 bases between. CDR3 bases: TGTGCCAGCTCACCACCTCGGGGAGCGAATCGCGAGCAGTACTTC. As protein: CASSPPRGANREQYF.

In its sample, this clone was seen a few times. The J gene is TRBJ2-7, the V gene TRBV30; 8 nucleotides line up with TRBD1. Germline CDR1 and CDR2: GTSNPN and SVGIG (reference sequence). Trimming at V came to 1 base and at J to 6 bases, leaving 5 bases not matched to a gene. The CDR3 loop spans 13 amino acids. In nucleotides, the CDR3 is TGTGCCTGGAGTGAACAGGGGGTCGGCGAGCAGTACTTC. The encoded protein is CAWSEQGVGEQYF.

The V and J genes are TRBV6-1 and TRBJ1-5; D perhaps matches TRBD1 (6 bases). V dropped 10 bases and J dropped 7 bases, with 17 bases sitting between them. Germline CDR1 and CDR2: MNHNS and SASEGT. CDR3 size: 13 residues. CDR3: CATQGPQGQPQHF. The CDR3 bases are TGTGCCACCCAGGGCCCCCAGGGGCAGCCCCAGCATTTT.

The DNA of the CDR3 is TGTGCCAGCAGTCGGACAGGGGGCTATGGCTACACCTTC. Its translation is CASSRTGGYGYTF. The J gene is TRBJ1-2, the V gene TRBV6-5; 10 bases are shared with TRBD1. The germline CDR1 and CDR2 sequences are MNHEY and SVGAGI. Germline trimming cut 5 bases from V and 4 bases from J; bases unmatched to any gene: 1. CDR3 size: 13 residues.

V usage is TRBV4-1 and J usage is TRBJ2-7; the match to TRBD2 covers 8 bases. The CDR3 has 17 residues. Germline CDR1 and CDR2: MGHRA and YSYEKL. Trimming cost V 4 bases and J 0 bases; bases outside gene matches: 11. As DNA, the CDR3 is TGCGCCAGCAGCCCAGCTCCCCTAGCGGGTAGCTCCTACGAGCAGTACTTC. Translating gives CASSPAPLAGSSYEQYF.

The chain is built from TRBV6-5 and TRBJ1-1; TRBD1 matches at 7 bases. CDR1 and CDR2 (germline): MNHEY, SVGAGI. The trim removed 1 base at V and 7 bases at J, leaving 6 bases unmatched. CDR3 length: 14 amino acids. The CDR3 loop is CASSYFGTEFEAFF. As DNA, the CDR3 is TGTGCCAGCAGTTACTTTGGGACAGAGTTTGAAGCTTTCTTT.

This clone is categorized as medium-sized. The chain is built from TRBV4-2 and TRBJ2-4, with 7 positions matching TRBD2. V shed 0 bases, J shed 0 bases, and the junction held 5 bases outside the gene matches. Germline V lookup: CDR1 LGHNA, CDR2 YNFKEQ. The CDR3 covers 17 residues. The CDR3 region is CASSQESLAVAKNIQYF. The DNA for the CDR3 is TGTGCCAGCAGCCAAGAGTCCCTAGCGGTAGCCAAAAACATTCAGTACTTC.

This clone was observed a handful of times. CDR3 bases: TGTGCCAGCAGCAATAGCGGGAGCACGAATACGCAGTATTTT. Its protein product is CASSNSGSTNTQYF. The J gene is TRBJ2-3, the V gene TRBV9; TRBD2 agrees at 9 bases. The trim removed 4 bases at V and 7 bases at J, leaving 7 bases unmatched. The CDR3 runs 14 residues. Germline V gene lookup returns CDR1 SGDLS and CDR2 YYNGEE.

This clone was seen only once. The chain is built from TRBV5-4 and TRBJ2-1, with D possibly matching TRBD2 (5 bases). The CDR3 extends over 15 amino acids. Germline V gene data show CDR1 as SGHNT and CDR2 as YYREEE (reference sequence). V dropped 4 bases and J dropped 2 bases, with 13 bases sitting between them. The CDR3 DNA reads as TGTGCCAGCAGCCGAGCGGAGCCTCCCTACAATGAGCAGTTCTTC. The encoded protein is CASSRAEPPYNEQFF.

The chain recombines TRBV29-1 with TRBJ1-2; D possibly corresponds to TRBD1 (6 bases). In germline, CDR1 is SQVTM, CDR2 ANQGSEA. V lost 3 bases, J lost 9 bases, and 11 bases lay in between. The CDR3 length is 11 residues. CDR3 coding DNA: TGCAGCGTTGATCAGGGGAACCGCTACACCTTC. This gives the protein CSVDQGNRYTF.